The source of this T cell receptor beta chain is a study of blood T cell repertoires in COVID-19. Study summary: Some COVID-19 samples were acute and others convalescent; all came from the United States, Italy and Spain. From T cells, B-cell-depleted T cells, or PBMCs came the material, which was cDNA or gDNA.

In the authors' methods: By means of reference gene primer amplification, nucleated cell counts were estimated. Profiled with immunoSEQ multiplex PCR; TCRdb holds only in-frame clones, not every one. The V and J calls and the clone size are those of that table, but D and trimming were determined from the DNA. The sample lists approximately 670,000 clones; 75% to 90% were seen once. The CDR3 sequence is 16 residues long. Germline V CDR1 and CDR2: LGHNA, YSLEER. V dropped 1 base and J dropped 2; count of bases not matched to a gene: 7. The V gene is TRBV4-3, the J gene TRBJ1-2; 7 positions match TRBD1. The receptor comes from a woman aged 18-29 years with acute or convalescent COVID-19. The specimen sequenced was peripheral blood. The CDR3 DNA follows: TGCGCCAGCAGCCAAGGGTTAGGGGGCTTCAACTATGGCTACACCTTC. Translating it yields CASSQGLGGFNYGYTF.